Given below is one TCR beta chain in context. The ends lost 5 bases at V and 4 bases at J; junction bases unmatched: 5. The CDR3 consists of 15 residues. Germline V gene data show CDR1 as MNHEY and CDR2 as SVGAGI. Generated by immunoSEQ multiplex PCR, the TCRdb table keeps only in-frame clones and is missing some. The profile shows around 270,000 clones, roughly 89% of them singletons. The data were obtained in a study of Ad26.COV2.S vaccination and SARS-CoV-2 variants. As for treatment: about 20 received Ad26.COV2.S at low or high dose, single or two shots; roughly five received placebo; per-sample allocation not given. Material that was analyzed had been drawn on day 63 after the first vaccine or placebo injection.

Here the sequenced sample was peripheral blood, taken in a trial of Ad26.COV2.S vaccine versus placebo. This TCR derives from a person between 18 and 65 years old who received the Ad26.COV2.S COVID-19 vaccine or a placebo. This chain uses TRBV6-5 with TRBJ2-2; TRBD1 agrees at 9 bases. The CDR3: CASSRTGESTGELFF. In DNA, the CDR3 is TGTGCCAGCAGTCGGACAGGGGAGAGCACCGGGGAGCTGTTTTTT.